These 18 T cell receptor beta chains came from one sample sequenced in a study of blood T cell repertoires in COVID-19. Measured with immunoSEQ multiplex PCR; TCRdb has only the in-frame clones, and not every one. The sample shows approximately 250,000 clones, approximately 87% of them seen only once. Source material: peripheral blood. These receptors originate from a man in his sixties who had recovered from COVID-19.

The rearrangement links TRBV7-8 to TRBJ2-7; D gene ambiguous. CDR1 and CDR2 from the germline V gene are SGHVS and FQNEAQ. This CDR3 has 15 amino acids. V was trimmed by 5 bases and J by 6 bases, leaving 20 bases between them. The CDR3 sequence is CASSTTADVISEQYF. CDR3 coding DNA: TGTGCCAGCAGCACCACGGCGGATGTGATTTCCGAGCAGTACTTC.

This sequence joins TRBV7-3 and TRBJ1-1; D remains unclear. This CDR3 has 15 amino acids. V lost 5 bases and J 4 bases, leaving 17 bases between the germline ends. The germline V gene encodes CDR1 SGHTA and CDR2 FQGTGA. The DNA of the CDR3 is TGTGCCAGCAGCCTTTCTCATGGGCAAAGCACTGAAGCTTTCTTT. Its translation is CASSLSHGQSTEAFF.

The table lists this clone with a count of one. The gene calls are TRBV19 and TRBJ1-3; the match to TRBD1 covers 7 bases. Germline V CDR1 and CDR2: LNHDA, SQIVND (reference sequence). V lost 4 bases and J lost 0; bases outside the gene matches: 3. The CDR3 has 15 residues. The CDR3 nucleotides read TGTGCCAGTAGTACAGGGACAGCCTCTGGAAACACCATATATTTT. Translation gives CASSTGTASGNTIYF.

The rearrangement links TRBV13 to TRBJ2-3; D may be TRBD2 (5 bases). The CDR3 contains 14 residues. The V end was cut by 5 bases, the J end by 10 bases, with 19 bases between. The germline CDR1 and CDR2 sequences are PRHDT and FYEKMQ (reference sequence). This chain's CDR3 is CASSEGSQLTSQYF. The DNA of the CDR3 is TGTGCCAGCAGCGAGGGTAGCCAATTAACCTCGCAGTATTTT.

The CDR3 nucleotides are TGTGCCAGCAGTTTAGAGGGGAGGAGTAATGAAAAACTGTTTTTT. It encodes CASSLEGRSNEKLFF. V gene TRBV28 combines with J gene TRBJ1-4; possibly TRBD1 for D (5 bases). The germline CDR1 and CDR2 sequences are MDHEN and SYDVKM. V lost 2 bases and J lost 4, with 11 bases in between. The CDR3 consists of 15 residues. The full variable domain, with the rest looked up from reference TRBV28 and TRBJ1-4, is DVKVTQSSRYLVKRTGEKVFLECVQDMDHENMFWYRQDPGLGLRLIYFSYDVKMKEKGDIPEGYSVSREKKERFSLILESASTNQTSMYLCASSLEGRSNEKLFFGSGTQLSVL.

This chain joins TRBV2 and TRBJ1-1, with D perhaps TRBD1 (6 bases). CDR1 and CDR2 (germline): SNHLY, FYNNEI. Trimming took 5 bases from V and 1 from J, leaving 8 bases between them. The CDR3 runs 13 residues. The CDR3 nucleotides are TGTGCCAGCAGTAGGGACAAGAACACTGAAGCTTTCTTT. It is translated as CASSRDKNTEAFF.

The genes are TRBV28 and TRBJ1-1; D unclear. Per the germline V gene, CDR1 is MDHEN and CDR2 is SYDVKM. The CDR3 is made up of 12 amino acids. Trimming took off 4 bases at V and 3 bases at J, with 6 bases between the two ends. CDR3 bases: TGTGCCAGCAGTTCGGTCGACACTGAAGCTTTCTTT. It specifies CASSSVDTEAFF.

The J gene is TRBJ1-2, the V gene TRBV5-1, with 8 bases lining up with TRBD1. Trimming took 3 bases from V and 3 from J; bases not matched to a gene: 7. Looked up from germline, CDR1 is SGHRS and CDR2 is YFSETQ. This CDR3 contains 15 residues. This CDR3 is CASSYQDRAYYGYTF. In DNA, the CDR3 is TGCGCCAGCAGCTATCAGGACAGGGCTTACTATGGCTACACCTTC.

This rearrangement joins TRBV27 to TRBJ2-3, with TRBD2 matching 12 bases. The CDR3 extends over 17 amino acids. Unmatched junction bases numbered 4, after V lost 1 base and J lost 2 bases. The germline CDR1 and CDR2 sequences are MNHEY and SMNVEV (reference sequence). This chain's CDR3 is CASSLYRLAGATDTQYF. In nucleotides, the CDR3 is TGTGCCAGCAGTTTATACCGACTAGCGGGGGCCACAGATACGCAGTATTTT.

The V and J genes are TRBV6-5 and TRBJ2-1; 10 bases agree with TRBD2. V shed 4 bases and J 2 bases; nucleotides not matched to a gene: 5. The V gene's germline CDR1 is MNHEY and CDR2 SVGAGI. The CDR3 contains 16 residues. The CDR3 DNA follows: TGTGCCAGCAGTTGGGCTAGCGGGAGTACCTACAATGAGCAGTTCTTC. Translation gives CASSWASGSTYNEQFF.

The rearrangement joins TRBV5-1 to TRBJ2-3; 11 bases line up with TRBD2. The V gene end was trimmed by 1 base and the J gene end by 4 bases; junction bases not matched to a gene: 8. Per the germline V gene, CDR1 is SGHRS and CDR2 is YFSETQ. This CDR3 comprises 17 residues. The chain's CDR3 is CASSLSISGGVSDTQYF. CDR3 sequence (DNA): TGCGCCAGCAGCTTGTCGATTAGCGGGGGGGTCTCAGATACGCAGTATTTT.

There are a few counts of this clone. The rearrangement uses TRBV27 and TRBJ2-7, with D perhaps matching TRBD2 (6 bases). Germline assignment: CDR1 MNHEY and CDR2 SMNVEV (reference sequence). Trimming took off 6 bases at V and 4 bases at J, with 16 bases between the two ends. This CDR3 contains 14 residues. CDR3 coding DNA: TGTGCCAGCAGGAGGACTACCGAGCGGTACGAGCAGTACTTC. Amino acids: CASRRTTERYEQYF.

The chain has TRBV6-5 and TRBJ2-1, with D perhaps TRBD2 (5 bases). Germline values: CDR1 MNHEY, CDR2 SVGAGI. The V end was cut by 6 bases, the J end by 7 bases, with 16 bases between. The length of the CDR3 is 14 residues. CDR3 sequence: CASSGRDPVNEQFF. In nucleotides, the CDR3 is TGTGCCAGCAGCGGCCGGGATCCAGTGAATGAGCAGTTCTTC.

The V and J genes are TRBV19 and TRBJ2-5, with D maybe TRBD1 (6 bases). The CDR3 length is 18 residues. V lost 4 bases to trimming and J lost 4 bases, with 25 bases between them. Germline CDR1 is LNHDA and CDR2 is SQIVND (reference sequence). The CDR3 sequence is CASSRIPAGTWETETQYF. DNA for the CDR3: TGTGCCAGTAGTAGGATCCCCGCCGGGACATGGGAAACAGAGACCCAGTACTTC. The full variable domain, rest sourced from reference TRBV19 and TRBJ2-5, is DGGITQSPKYLFRKEGQNVTLSCEQNLNHDAMYWYRQDPGQGLRLIYYSQIVNDFQKGDIAEGYSVSREKKESFPLTVTSAQKNPTAFYLCASSRIPAGTWETETQYFGPGTRLLVL.

This clone was detected only a few times. V is TRBV6-6 and J is TRBJ2-7; 13 bases agree with TRBD2. V was pared by 5 bases and J by 0 bases, with 10 bases of the junction left unmatched. Germline V gives CDR1 MNHNY, CDR2 SVGAGI (reference sequence). The CDR3 is 18 residues long. The CDR3 reads CASSPGLAGIRSSYEQYF. CDR3 coding DNA: TGTGCCAGCAGTCCGGGACTAGCGGGAATAAGAAGCTCCTACGAGCAGTACTTC.

The CDR3 DNA is TGCGCCAGCAGCTTGAGTCTATCCCCGACTCTGGACACTGAAGCTTTCTTT. It translates to CASSLSLSPTLDTEAFF. The chain has TRBV5-1 and TRBJ1-1, with D unresolved. V was shortened by 1 base and J by 3 bases, with 19 bases between the two germline ends. This CDR3 spans 17 amino acids. Germline CDR1 is SGHRS and CDR2 is YFSETQ.

The V gene is TRBV9, the J gene TRBJ1-2; maybe TRBD1 (5 bases). Trimming took off 6 bases at V and 6 bases at J, with 12 bases between the two ends. The germline V gene encodes CDR1 SGDLS and CDR2 YYNGEE. CDR3 length equals 12 residues. CDR3 sequence: CASTQGFDGYTF. The CDR3 coding sequence is TGTGCCAGCACTCAGGGTTTTGATGGCTACACCTTC.

The table lists this clone with a count of one. The chain couples TRBV11-2 to TRBJ2-7; TRBD1 is a possible D gene (5 bases). With 5 bases removed from V and 1 base from J, the gap between germline ends came to 12 bases. The CDR3 length is 14 residues. CDR1 is SGHAT and CDR2 is FQNNGV in the germline V gene. For the CDR3, the DNA is TGTGCCAGCAGCGGGCAGACAGTTTCCTACGAGCAGTACTTC. Its protein product is CASSGQTVSYEQYF.